These 24 T cell receptor beta chains originate from one sample sequenced in a study of CXCR3-negative and CXCR3-positive naive CD8 T cells. With UMI labels, 5' RACE was used to prepare the TRB cDNA libraries. TCRdb re-called the 5' RACE reads; every CDR3 protein appears as one record, without DNA. This repertoire includes tens of thousands of distinct CDR3 sequences. The material sequenced was memory CD8+ T cells from blood. These receptor sequences come from a human donor in good health. Some clones in this sample may be carry-over from other donors' samples.

CDR3 residues: CASSRHQGTNEKLFF. The chain employs TRBV6-2 or TRBV6-3 and TRBJ1-4; there is no DNA to check the TCRdb D call of TRBD1. CDR1 and CDR2 (germline): MNHEY, SVGEGT. This CDR3 is built from 15 residues.

This chain uses TRBV6-2 or TRBV6-3 with TRBJ2-4; TCRdb calls TRBD1, which cannot be checked without DNA. The CDR3 extends over 17 amino acids. Germline CDR1 is MNHEY and CDR2 is SVGEGT. The CDR3 reads CASSPEWGKLAKNIQYF.

The J gene is TRBJ1-1, the V gene TRBV19; the TCRdb D gene call, TRBD1, has no DNA to confirm it. Germline assignment: CDR1 LNHDA and CDR2 SQIVND (reference sequence). This CDR3 has 15 residues. CDR3 amino acids: CASNPGQGAHTEAFF.

This chain joins TRBV29-1 and TRBJ2-7; TCRdb reports TRBD1, a call that lacks DNA to check it against. Germline CDR1 SQVTM, CDR2 ANQGSEA. The CDR3 loop spans 13 amino acids. CDR3 in amino acids: CSVEPGQGNEQYF.

V and J are TRBV12-3 or TRBV12-4 and TRBJ2-2; TCRdb's assignment of TRBD1 cannot be checked, as there is no DNA. The CDR3 runs 14 residues. The CDR3: CATAPIPNTGELFF.

The chain uses TRBV10-2 and TRBJ2-4; the TCRdb call, TRBD1, lacks DNA for checking. Germline V lookup: CDR1 WSHSY, CDR2 SAAADI. The CDR3 spans 16 residues. CDR3 sequence: CASSEEVGGSGDIQYF.

V usage is TRBV29-1 and J usage is TRBJ2-1; as DNA is missing, the TRBD2 call by TCRdb cannot be tested. CDR1 is SQVTM and CDR2 is ANQGSEA in the germline V gene. The CDR3 length is 16 residues. The CDR3 is CSVEEGLAGGPNEQFF.

The chain joins TRBV7-3 to TRBJ2-5; the D call of TRBD2 rests on TCRdb alone, since no DNA is present to check it. Germline lookup yields CDR1 SGHTA and CDR2 FQGTGA. The CDR3 is 16 amino acids. The CDR3 protein is CASSAWGLAEGETQYF. The variable domain in full, completed from reference TRBV7-3 and TRBJ2-5, reads GAGVSQTPSNKVTEKGKYVELRCDPISGHTALYWYRQSLGQGPEFLIYFQGTGAADDSGLPNDRFFAVRPEGSVSTLKIQRTERGDSAVYLCASSAWGLAEGETQYFGPGTRLLVL.

The chain links TRBV28 to TRBJ2-1; as DNA is missing, the TRBD2 call by TCRdb cannot be tested. The CDR3 consists of 17 residues. Germline V gene data show CDR1 as MDHEN and CDR2 as SYDVKM. This CDR3 reads CAGSFSRTSGGLNEQFF.

The chain recombines TRBV20-1 with TRBJ2-7; TCRdb indicates TRBD1, and absent DNA this call remains unverified. Germline CDR1 reads DFQATT; CDR2 reads SNEGSKA (reference sequence). The CDR3 loop spans 15 amino acids. The chain's CDR3 is CSARGRQGRTYEQYF.

J is TRBJ1-1 and V is TRBV21-1; the TRBD1 assignment by TCRdb is unverifiable without DNA. TRBV21-1 is noted as a pseudogene. The CDR3 consists of 17 residues. CDR3 loop: CASSPLGQESSNTEAFF.

CDR3 sequence: CSVVRPNQNTEASF. The J gene is TRBJ1-1, the V gene TRBV29-1. This CDR3 region has 14 residues. CDR1 is SQVTM, CDR2 ANQGSEA, per germline. The full variable domain, with the rest looked up from reference TRBV29-1 and TRBJ1-1, is SAVISQKPSRDICQRGTSLTIQCQVDSQVTMMFWYRQQPGQSLTLIATANQGSEATYESGFVIDKFPISRPNLTFSTLTVSNMSPEDSSIYLCSVVRPNQNTEASFGQGTRLTVV.

The chain is built from TRBV6-1 and TRBJ2-1; the TCRdb D gene call, TRBD1, has no DNA to confirm it. Germline V CDR1 and CDR2: MNHNS, SASEGT. The CDR3 is 13 amino acids. The CDR3 is CASGQGVFNEQFF.

The chain is built from TRBV9 and TRBJ1-2; TCRdb's D call, TRBD1, is unchecked because there is no DNA. The CDR3 has 14 residues. Germline CDR1 is SGDLS and CDR2 is YYNGEE. CDR3 in amino acids: CASSGQGQLYGYTF. The variable domain in full, with the rest retrieved from reference TRBV9 and TRBJ1-2, is DSGVTQTPKHLITATGQRVTLRCSPRSGDLSVYWYQQSLDQGLQFLIQYYNGEERAKGNILERFSAQQFPDLHSELNLSSLELGDSALYFCASSGQGQLYGYTFGSGTRLTVV.

The rearrangement links TRBV7-7 to TRBJ2-2. CDR3 length equals 13 residues. CDR1 is SSHAT and CDR2 is FNYEAQ in the germline V gene (reference sequence). CDR3 loop: CASASPSTGELFF.

This chain uses TRBV6-5 with TRBJ2-1. CDR1 and CDR2 from the germline V gene are MNHEY and SVGAGI. The CDR3 spans 11 residues. The CDR3 sequence is CASSRQDEQFF.

V usage is TRBV10-3 and J usage is TRBJ1-1; the D call of TRBD1 rests on TCRdb alone, since no DNA is present to check it. Germline CDR1 ENHRY, CDR2 SYGVKD. CDR3 length: 11 amino acids. CDR3 sequence: CATVKQGAAFF.

The rearrangement uses TRBV29-1 and TRBJ2-5; the D gene TCRdb calls, TRBD1, cannot be checked with no DNA. Germline V CDR1 and CDR2: SQVTM, ANQGSEA. The CDR3 is 14 amino acids. This CDR3 is CSVEDVTGQETQYF.

The chain links TRBV5-1 to TRBJ2-7. Germline values: CDR1 SGHRS, CDR2 YFSETQ. This CDR3 contains 15 residues. The CDR3 loop is CASSLVQGGSSEQYF.

This chain uses TRBV5-6 with TRBJ2-3; absent DNA, TCRdb's TRBD2 call cannot be checked. The germline CDR1 and CDR2 sequences are SGHDT and YYEEEE. This CDR3 has 16 residues. CDR3 sequence reads: CASSGLAGGVKDTQYF.

This sequence joins TRBV5-5 and TRBJ2-7. CDR3 length equals 12 residues. Per the germline V gene, CDR1 is SGHKS and CDR2 is YYEKEE (reference sequence). The CDR3 is CASSADRYEQYF.

This CDR3 reads CASSLGMGNTGELFF. V and J are TRBV4-3 and TRBJ2-2. This CDR3 has 15 residues. The germline gives CDR1 LGHNA, CDR2 YSLEER.

The chain has TRBV19 and TRBJ1-1; with no DNA, the TCRdb D assignment of TRBD1 cannot be verified. This CDR3 is built from 12 residues. Per germline, CDR1 LNHDA and CDR2 SQIVND (reference sequence). The CDR3 here is CASRWGATEAFF.

The rearrangement joins TRBV4-1 to TRBJ1-6; TCRdb returns TRBD1, unconfirmable since there is no DNA. Germline CDR1 reads MGHRA; CDR2 reads YSYEKL. This CDR3 is 14 amino acids long. CDR3 loop: CASSQGGQGSPLHF.